These 25 T cell receptor beta chains came from one sample sequenced in a study of blood T cell repertoires in COVID-19. Produced via immunoSEQ multiplex PCR; TCRdb's table is partial and in-frame only. The data contain 230,000 or so clones, roughly 90% of them singletons. The sample consisted of PBMCs or T cells enriched from blood (not recorded which). Source of these receptors: a woman between 25 and 40 years old who had recovered from COVID-19.

The chain couples TRBV3-1 (or the pseudogene TRBV3-2) to TRBJ1-5; D perhaps matches TRBD1 (6 bases). Germline V gene lookup returns CDR1 LGHDT and CDR2 YNNKEL (reference sequence). The CDR3 is 14 residues long. V lost 1 base and J 3 bases, leaving 7 bases between the germline ends. In nucleotides, the CDR3 is TGTGCCAGCAGCCAAGGGACAGACAATCAGCCCCAGCATTTT. Encoded protein: CASSQGTDNQPQHF.

The chain couples TRBV19 to TRBJ1-1; D is possibly TRBD1 (6 bases). The V and J ends lost 5 bases and 1 base respectively, with 11 bases between them. Germline V gene sequence: CDR1 LNHDA, CDR2 SQIVND (reference sequence). The CDR3 spans 14 residues. The CDR3 here is CASSLTGRNTEAFF. In nucleotides, the CDR3 is TGTGCCAGTAGTCTCACAGGGCGGAACACTGAAGCTTTCTTT.

The chain uses TRBV12-3 or TRBV12-4 and TRBJ2-7; TRBD1 is a possible D gene (6 bases). V lost 8 bases and J 3 bases, leaving 14 bases between the germline ends. CDR3 length equals 13 residues. The CDR3 protein is CASSSGDLYEQYF. CDR3 in DNA: TGTGCCAGCTCTTCAGGGGATCTCTACGAGCAGTACTTC.

The sample holds one count of this clone. This chain uses TRBV4-3 with TRBJ2-2; a weak D match, TRBD2 (5 bases). CDR3 length: 16 amino acids. Germline loops: CDR1 LGHNA, CDR2 YSLEER. Trimming stripped 0 bases from V and 3 bases from J, with 11 bases between. CDR3 in DNA: TGCGCCAGCAGCCAAGAGAGGGTCCCGTACACCGGGGAGCTGTTTTTT. Protein sequence: CASSQERVPYTGELFF.

V is TRBV5-1 and J is TRBJ2-5; 13 bases agree with TRBD2. This CDR3 has 16 amino acids. J lost 0 bases, V lost 4 bases, and 3 bases had no gene match. Germline assignment: CDR1 SGHRS and CDR2 YFSETQ. The CDR3 sequence: CASSTGTSGNQETQYF. Written as DNA, the CDR3 is TGCGCCAGCAGCACCGGGACTAGCGGGAACCAAGAGACCCAGTACTTC.

V is TRBV5-4 and J is TRBJ1-2; 9 nucleotides agree with TRBD1. This CDR3 is 14 amino acids long. Germline loops: CDR1 SGHNT, CDR2 YYREEE (reference sequence). Trimming at V came to 0 bases and at J to 8 bases, leaving 5 bases not matched to a gene. The CDR3 DNA reads TGTGCCAGCAGCTTGGAGACAGGGGGAAGCGGCTACACCTTC. Translated, it gives CASSLETGGSGYTF.

The chain links TRBV19 to TRBJ2-7, with 8 bases aligning to TRBD1. Germline CDR1 reads LNHDA; CDR2 reads SQIVND (reference sequence). V was clipped by 4 bases and J by 0 bases; unmatched bases: 5. The CDR3 totals 15 residues. CDR3 loop: CASSTTGGLSYEQYF. The CDR3 DNA sequence: TGTGCCAGTAGTACCACAGGGGGGCTCTCCTACGAGCAGTACTTC.

The V and J genes are TRBV27 and TRBJ2-7; 7 bases are a match to TRBD1. The CDR3 has 14 amino acids. CDR1 is MNHEY and CDR2 is SMNVEV in the germline V gene (reference sequence). V dropped 6 bases and J dropped 4; count of bases not matched to a gene: 9. The CDR3 spells CASRQGLLVYEQYF. CDR3 bases: TGTGCCAGCAGACAGGGGCTGTTGGTGTACGAGCAGTACTTC.

The chain has TRBV19 and TRBJ1-6, with D unresolved. The CDR3 is made up of 14 amino acids. V lost 5 bases and J lost 9, with 14 bases in between. CDR1 and CDR2 from the germline V gene are LNHDA and SQIVND (reference sequence). The CDR3 nucleotides are TGTGCCAGTAGTTCAAACCTGGAGGGTTCACCCCTCCACTTT. This gives the protein CASSSNLEGSPLHF. Complete variable domain (other parts from reference TRBV19 and TRBJ1-6): DGGITQSPKYLFRKEGQNVTLSCEQNLNHDAMYWYRQDPGQGLRLIYYSQIVNDFQKGDIAEGYSVSREKKESFPLTVTSAQKNPTAFYLCASSSNLEGSPLHFGNGTRLTVT.

A few counts support this clone. This chain connects TRBV7-7 to TRBJ2-1; 7 bases are shared with TRBD2. Germline V gives CDR1 SSHAT, CDR2 FNYEAQ (reference sequence). Trimming at V came to 5 bases and at J to 5 bases, leaving 9 bases not matched to a gene. CDR3 size: 15 residues. In nucleotides, the CDR3 is TGTGCCAGCAGCCCCGGGGAGGGGAGGAACAATGAGCAGTTCTTC. Translation: CASSPGEGRNNEQFF.

This clone was observed a single time. The rearrangement links TRBV10-1 to TRBJ1-2; the D gene is possibly TRBD1 (5 bases). V was cut by 11 bases and J by 2 bases, with 15 bases left in between. This CDR3 has 13 amino acids. Germline V CDR1 and CDR2: WNHNN, SYGVQD (reference sequence). The chain's CDR3 is CASRQPPNYGYTF. The CDR3 DNA reads as TGCGCCTCCAGACAGCCCCCGAACTATGGCTACACCTTC.

V usage is TRBV6-4 and J usage is TRBJ2-1; possible D gene TRBD2, 6 bases. V shed 3 bases and J shed 6 bases, with 15 bases lying between them. In germline, CDR1 is MRHNA, CDR2 SNTAGT. CDR3 length equals 15 residues. In nucleotides, the CDR3 is TGTGCCAGCAGTGAGGTTAGCGGAATAACCAATGAGCAGTTCTTC. Translation: CASSEVSGITNEQFF.

The chain recombines TRBV5-8 with TRBJ2-1; a weak D match, TRBD1 (5 bases). V was shortened by 1 base and J by 3 bases, with 11 bases between the two germline ends. The germline V gene encodes CDR1 SGHTS and CDR2 YDEGEE. The CDR3 contains 15 residues. The CDR3 sequence: CASSLMGLGYNEQFF. The CDR3 DNA reads as TGTGCCAGCAGCTTGATGGGGCTTGGCTACAATGAGCAGTTCTTC.

The sample holds a few counts of this clone. The chain couples TRBV19 to TRBJ1-1; 7 bases match TRBD1. The CDR3 loop spans 14 amino acids. Trimming removed 8 bases from V and 5 bases from J; junction bases left unmatched: 11. Germline CDR1 reads LNHDA; CDR2 reads SQIVND (reference sequence). CDR3 sequence reads: CASPRQGEGTEAFF. The DNA of the CDR3 is TGTGCCAGTCCGAGACAGGGCGAAGGAACTGAAGCTTTCTTT.

This chain uses TRBV2 with TRBJ1-5; 8 bases map to TRBD1. V lost 1 base and J lost 6; bases outside the gene matches: 5. CDR1 is SNHLY and CDR2 is FYNNEI in the germline V gene. The CDR3 is 15 amino acids. The CDR3 DNA sequence: TGTGCCAGCAGTGAAGGGGCAGGGGGCTTTCAGCCCCAGCATTTT. Amino acids: CASSEGAGGFQPQHF.

The V and J genes are TRBV11-2 and TRBJ2-7, with D perhaps matching TRBD1 (6 bases). The length of the CDR3 is 16 residues. V gave up 1 base and J gave up 6 bases, with 19 bases separating them. The germline V gene has CDR1 SGHAT and CDR2 FQNNGV. The CDR3 loop reads CASSLAWDTFWGEQYF. The CDR3 region has the DNA TGTGCCAGCAGCTTAGCCTGGGACACCTTCTGGGGCGAGCAGTACTTC.

The chain couples TRBV6-5 to TRBJ1-2; a possible D gene is TRBD1 (6 bases). Trimming left V 2 bases short and J 6 bases short, with 7 bases between. The germline V gene encodes CDR1 MNHEY and CDR2 SVGAGI. CDR3 size: 12 residues. This chain's CDR3 is CASSYTGHGYTF. CDR3 DNA: TGTGCCAGCAGTTACACAGGGCATGGCTACACCTTC.

The J gene is TRBJ2-2, the V gene TRBV25-1; D is undetermined. V gave up 5 bases and J gave up 5 bases, with 15 bases separating them. Germline CDR1 and CDR2: MGHDK and SYGVNS. CDR3 length: 15 amino acids. In DNA, the CDR3 is TGTGCCAGCAGTTCCGGGTTGGAAGATACCGGGGAGCTGTTTTTT. This encodes CASSSGLEDTGELFF.

This sequence joins TRBV19 and TRBJ2-3; TRBD1 might be the D (6 bases). This CDR3 contains 15 residues. V dropped 5 bases and J dropped 4 bases, with 16 bases sitting between them. CDR1 LNHDA and CDR2 SQIVND come from the germline V gene (reference sequence). The CDR3 here is CASSPQGNDADTQYF. CDR3 coding DNA: TGTGCCAGTAGTCCGCAGGGGAATGATGCAGATACGCAGTATTTT. Based on the CDR3 plus reference TRBV19 and TRBJ2-3, the full variable domain is DGGITQSPKYLFRKEGQNVTLSCEQNLNHDAMYWYRQDPGQGLRLIYYSQIVNDFQKGDIAEGYSVSREKKESFPLTVTSAQKNPTAFYLCASSPQGNDADTQYFGPGTRLTVL.

V and J are TRBV14 and TRBJ2-2; weak D call: TRBD1 (5 bases). The germline CDR1 and CDR2 sequences are SGHDN and FVKESK. The V end lost 2 bases, the J end lost 2 bases, and 9 bases lay between the germline ends. This CDR3 is 15 amino acids long. The CDR3: CASSQLDTNTGELFF. The CDR3, as DNA: TGTGCCAGCAGCCAACTGGACACCAACACCGGGGAGCTGTTTTTT.

V usage is TRBV19 and J usage is TRBJ2-6; a possible D gene is TRBD1 (7 bases). The CDR3 totals 16 residues. The germline V and J ends were trimmed by 8 bases and 1 base, with 15 bases remaining between them. Germline V lookup: CDR1 LNHDA, CDR2 SQIVND (reference sequence). The CDR3 nucleotides read TGTGCCAGTGCAGACAGGGAGGCATCTGGGGCCAACGTCCTGACTTTC. Its protein is CASADREASGANVLTF.

The chain combines TRBV4-1 with TRBJ1-1; a possible D gene is TRBD1 (6 bases). Trimming cost V 7 bases and J 1 base, with 16 bases left between them. This CDR3 comprises 15 residues. CDR1 and CDR2 from the germline V gene are MGHRA and YSYEKL. CDR3 sequence (DNA): TGCGCCAGCACCGACACAGGGAGCGCGAACACTGAAGCTTTCTTT. Amino acid sequence: CASTDTGSANTEAFF.

The CDR3 protein is CASSVDSYNEQFF. In nucleotides, the CDR3 is TGCGCCAGCAGCGTGGACAGCTACAATGAGCAGTTCTTC. V is TRBV5-1 and J is TRBJ2-1; TRBD1 might be the D (6 bases). This CDR3 has 13 amino acids. Germline V gene data show CDR1 as SGHRS and CDR2 as YFSETQ. The V gene lost 4 bases and the J gene lost 3 bases, with 8 bases spanning the gap.

In this sample, this clone turned up many times. The chain links TRBV9 to TRBJ1-1; tentatively, D is TRBD1 (6 bases). Trimming cost V 0 bases and J 3 bases, with 21 bases left between them. This CDR3 is built from 18 residues. Germline CDR1 is SGDLS and CDR2 is YYNGEE. Written as DNA, the CDR3 is TGTGCCAGCAGCGTAGGTTGGGGGCTATCGTCGACGTACACTGAAGCTTTCTTT. This translates into CASSVGWGLSSTYTEAFF.

The chain combines TRBV6-5 with TRBJ1-1, with D possibly being TRBD1 (6 bases). CDR3 length: 14 amino acids. Trimming took off 2 bases at V and 3 bases at J, with 10 bases between the two ends. Germline CDR1 is MNHEY and CDR2 is SVGAGI. CDR3: CASSYAGVDTEAFF. The DNA for the CDR3 is TGTGCCAGCAGTTACGCAGGGGTGGACACTGAAGCTTTCTTT.